This record covers a single T cell receptor beta chain. Its antigen is not identified. This CDR3 spans 17 amino acids. V was pared by 0 bases and J by 7 bases, with 10 bases of the junction left unmatched. Germline loops: CDR1 MNHEY, CDR2 SMNVEV (reference sequence). The data were taken from a study of persistence of HIV-infected CD4 T cells. The libraries were made with immunoSEQ version 4 in survey mode. Clones were read by immunoSEQ multiplex PCR, and TCRdb kept only the in-frame ones, dropping some. Among 35,000 to 50,000 clones listed, more than 70% were seen once. Anti-CD3/anti-CD28 beads served as a nonspecific positive control stimulus. Sorting of responding CD4+ T cells relied on upregulated CD40 ligand together with CD69.

Source: CD4+ T cells sorted from PBMCs after approximately 20-hour stimulation, taken from a patient who received antiretroviral therapy. The receptor was derived from an adult man with HIV who was CMV-seropositive. V is TRBV27 and J is TRBJ2-7, with 12 bases lining up with TRBD1. The CDR3 loop is CASSLSTPGQGAWEQYF. In DNA, the CDR3 is TGTGCCAGCAGTTTATCAACACCGGGACAGGGGGCGTGGGAGCAGTACTTC.